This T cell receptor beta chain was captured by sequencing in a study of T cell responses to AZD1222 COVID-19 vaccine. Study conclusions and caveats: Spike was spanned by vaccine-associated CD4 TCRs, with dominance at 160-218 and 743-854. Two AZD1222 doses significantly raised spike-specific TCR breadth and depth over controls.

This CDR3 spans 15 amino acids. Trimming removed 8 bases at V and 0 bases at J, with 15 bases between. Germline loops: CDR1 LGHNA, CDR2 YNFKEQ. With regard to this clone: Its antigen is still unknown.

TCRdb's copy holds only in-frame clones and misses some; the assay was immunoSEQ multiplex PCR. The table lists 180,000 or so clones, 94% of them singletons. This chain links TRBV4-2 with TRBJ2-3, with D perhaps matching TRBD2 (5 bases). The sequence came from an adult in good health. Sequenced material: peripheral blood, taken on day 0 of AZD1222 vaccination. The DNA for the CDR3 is TGTGCCAGCGCCCTAAGAGCGGTTAGCACAGATACGCAGTATTTT. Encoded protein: CASALRAVSTDTQYF.